This T cell receptor beta chain came from a study of T-cell reconstitution after alpha-beta-depleted transplantation in children. The V end lost 6 bases, the J end lost 1 base, and 16 bases lay between the germline ends. CDR1 is MDHEN, CDR2 SYDVKM, per germline. The CDR3 spans 16 residues. Unique molecular identifiers were incorporated into the prepared TCRbeta library. Via MiXCR, TCRdb re-called the PCR reads, giving one row per CDR3 protein. The sample includes about 980,000 distinct CDR3 sequences, roughly 29% of them seen just once. This sequence was found in a boy less than two years old who had a stem cell transplant for SCID, so the T cells may come from the graft donor. Sample: PBMCs, mostly from graft donor cells, taken 360 days after TCRalphabeta/CD19-depleted stem cell transplant. J is TRBJ1-5 and V is TRBV28; tentatively, D is TRBD1 (6 bases). The CDR3 spells CASRYRVSISNQPQHF. In nucleotides, the CDR3 is TGTGCCAGCAGATACAGGGTTTCTATAAGCAATCAGCCCCAGCATTTT.